This T cell receptor (beta chain) is drawn from a study of T cells in Graves' hyperthyroidism and ophthalmopathy. This clonotype was observed a few times. Its antigen is currently unknown. A much larger clone is a single base away; this may be a read error. Authors of the study amplified TCR beta CDR3 regions from RNA transcripts. A set of HTBI primers served as the primers for a first-round RT-PCR of the TCR CDR3. Via MiXCR, TCRdb re-called the multiplex PCR reads, giving one row per CDR3 protein. The table records about 640,000 distinct CDR3 sequences, approximately 15% of them present only once. Exclusion of a patient resulted from uncontrolled infection, other autoimmune disease, pregnancy or lactation. Fresh 10 ml peripheral blood yielded PBMCs. Study-wide results and limits: Separation of ophthalmopathy from stable hyperthyroidism was achieved by a 13 V-J model. Blood shared most expanded thyroid clonotypes above 0.001.

This CDR3 is built from 19 residues. Germline CDR1 reads SGHTA; CDR2 reads FQGTGA. Material for sequencing was blood. The gene calls are TRBV7-3 and TRBJ2-1; 10 bases are shared with TRBD2. This sequence originates from a woman aged 45-60 years with Graves' ophthalmopathy. In DNA form, the CDR3 reads TGTGCCGGCAGCTTAATGTCTAGCGGGAGTAGGATCTCCTACAATGAGCAGTTCTTC. It codes for CAGSLMSSGSRISYNEQFF.